The T cell receptor beta chain under discussion was sequenced for a study of immune cell composition in non-small cell lung cancer (dated by TCRdb to 2017 to 2019). Turning to the overall study: Histologic subtype, mostly lung adenocarcinoma or squamous cell carcinoma, was determined with H&E together with p63, CK5, Napsin A and TTF-1 immunohistochemistry. Adaptive Biotechnologies TCR-beta sequencing was carried out on 34 to 35 paired NSCLC tumour and non-adjacent lung specimens, as well as on roughly 26 tumour-only specimens. In supplementary cohort #1, which comprised roughly 10 lung adenocarcinoma cases, paired tumour/lung TCR-beta sequencing was performed and TIL populations were generated so that tumour reactivity could be assessed. Several tumour specimens with TCR-beta data were of rare histological subtypes and were excluded from the subtype comparisons.

What the work shows at the level of the full study, not this receptor alone: No significant correlation was found between tumour TCR-beta clonality and smoking pack-years. In over eight adenocarcinoma cases, maximal tumour-associated clone frequency correlated strongly with TIL tumour reactivity, whereas overall clonality did not. The reactivity cohort was only roughly eleven cases, and tumour-reactive clones were not shown to share sequences with the dominant in vivo tumour-associated clones. Significantly higher Top 10 clone scores and productive clonality were observed in lung squamous cell carcinoma than in lung adenocarcinoma tumours. Tumour-associated clones >0.5% were found in nearly half of NSCLC cases, namely in less than 35% of adenocarcinomas versus about four fifths of squamous carcinomas.

V is clipped by 2 bases and J by 5 bases, and the sequence between their germline boundaries is 10 bases long. The CDR3 sequence holds 14 residues, the cysteine and phenylalanine included. Of the read, only the CDR3 DNA is kept; its 42 bases are in frame from base 1. Looking up the germline V gene yields CDR1 MDHEN and CDR2 SYDVKM. Turning to this clone: Its cognate antigen has yet to be identified. The record has no base qualities; no much larger clone is one base away.

A two-step multiplex PCR amplified TCR-beta CDR3 regions from genomic DNA, and the second step of the PCR added Illumina-compatible adaptors. As a commercial immunoSEQ service, TCR-beta immunosequencing was carried out on an Illumina platform. Processing in the source paper ran as follows. Repertoires were summarised by productive clonality and by Top 10 Clones, defined as the percentage of T-cell templates derived from the ten most frequent sequences. Values for productive clonality spanned 0 to 1, where a value of 1 indicated a monoclonal population. Using log10 scatter plots, tumour-associated clones were identified as sequences that made up at least 0.1% of tumour T-cell templates yet were absent from the matched non-adjacent lung. Student's t-tests were used for two-group comparisons, ANOVA for comparisons across stages, and linear regression for relationships, with analyses done in GraphPad Prism7 and R. The table comes from immuneACCESS by way of TCRdb, which keeps in-frame sequences with V and J called. Part of the clones is missing from these tables; in studies checked, under half for an unresolved V gene and the rest for unknown reasons. V and J calls plus clone size are reproduced from that table; the DNA served to infer D and trimming. This sample is represented by 12,000 to 15,000 clones; roughly 68% of them were singletons. The ten largest clonotypes hold around 15% of the sample.

Frozen aliquots of unsorted single-cell suspensions were used for genomic DNA extraction with the QIAamp DNA kit. Surgically resected non-small cell lung cancer tissue was used for the tumour samples. Tissues were received within 2 hours of resection and were immediately processed into single-cell suspensions. Tissue was broken up mechanically, digested enzymatically with DNase I, collagenase I and hyaluronidase for around 31 minutes at 37 degrees C, and then filtered and RBC-lysed. The chain is encoded by TRBV28 joined to TRBJ2-1; TRBD1 is possibly the D segment (5 matching bases). The sequence came from a human donor with non-small cell lung cancer. Sample: lung tumor tissue. The CDR3 protein is CASSLRRDHNEQFF. Read as DNA, the sequence is TGTGCCAGCAGTTTACGCAGGGATCACAATGAGCAGTTCTTC. The CDR3, completed at both ends by the reference TRBV28 and TRBJ2-1 genes, gives the full variable domain DVKVTQSSRYLVKRTGEKVFLECVQDMDHENMFWYRQDPGLGLRLIYFSYDVKMKEKGDIPEGYSVSREKKERFSLILESASTNQTSMYLCASSLRRDHNEQFFGPGTRLTVL.